Detailed here is one T cell receptor (beta chain). Via MiXCR, TCRdb re-called the 5' RACE reads, giving one row per CDR3 protein. The sample lists about 560,000 distinct CDR3 sequences; approximately 19% were seen once. This sample is drawn from a study of T-cell memory formation after mild COVID-19. In germline, CDR1 is DFQATT, CDR2 SNEGSKA (reference sequence). The V and J ends lost 6 bases and 5 bases, in that order; junction bases with no gene match: 13. This CDR3 is built from 15 residues. The gene calls are TRBV20-1 and TRBJ2-5, with 9 positions matching TRBD2. This sequence was found in an adult woman who had mild COVID-19 (a few samples of this study predate the infection). Cell type and time point are not known. Sequencing was carried out using PBMCs or a T cell subset sorted from them (not recorded which). In DNA, the CDR3 is TGCAGTGCCACCGAGGGTAGCGGGAGAGGTGAGACCCAGTACTTC. Translated, it gives CSATEGSGRGETQYF.